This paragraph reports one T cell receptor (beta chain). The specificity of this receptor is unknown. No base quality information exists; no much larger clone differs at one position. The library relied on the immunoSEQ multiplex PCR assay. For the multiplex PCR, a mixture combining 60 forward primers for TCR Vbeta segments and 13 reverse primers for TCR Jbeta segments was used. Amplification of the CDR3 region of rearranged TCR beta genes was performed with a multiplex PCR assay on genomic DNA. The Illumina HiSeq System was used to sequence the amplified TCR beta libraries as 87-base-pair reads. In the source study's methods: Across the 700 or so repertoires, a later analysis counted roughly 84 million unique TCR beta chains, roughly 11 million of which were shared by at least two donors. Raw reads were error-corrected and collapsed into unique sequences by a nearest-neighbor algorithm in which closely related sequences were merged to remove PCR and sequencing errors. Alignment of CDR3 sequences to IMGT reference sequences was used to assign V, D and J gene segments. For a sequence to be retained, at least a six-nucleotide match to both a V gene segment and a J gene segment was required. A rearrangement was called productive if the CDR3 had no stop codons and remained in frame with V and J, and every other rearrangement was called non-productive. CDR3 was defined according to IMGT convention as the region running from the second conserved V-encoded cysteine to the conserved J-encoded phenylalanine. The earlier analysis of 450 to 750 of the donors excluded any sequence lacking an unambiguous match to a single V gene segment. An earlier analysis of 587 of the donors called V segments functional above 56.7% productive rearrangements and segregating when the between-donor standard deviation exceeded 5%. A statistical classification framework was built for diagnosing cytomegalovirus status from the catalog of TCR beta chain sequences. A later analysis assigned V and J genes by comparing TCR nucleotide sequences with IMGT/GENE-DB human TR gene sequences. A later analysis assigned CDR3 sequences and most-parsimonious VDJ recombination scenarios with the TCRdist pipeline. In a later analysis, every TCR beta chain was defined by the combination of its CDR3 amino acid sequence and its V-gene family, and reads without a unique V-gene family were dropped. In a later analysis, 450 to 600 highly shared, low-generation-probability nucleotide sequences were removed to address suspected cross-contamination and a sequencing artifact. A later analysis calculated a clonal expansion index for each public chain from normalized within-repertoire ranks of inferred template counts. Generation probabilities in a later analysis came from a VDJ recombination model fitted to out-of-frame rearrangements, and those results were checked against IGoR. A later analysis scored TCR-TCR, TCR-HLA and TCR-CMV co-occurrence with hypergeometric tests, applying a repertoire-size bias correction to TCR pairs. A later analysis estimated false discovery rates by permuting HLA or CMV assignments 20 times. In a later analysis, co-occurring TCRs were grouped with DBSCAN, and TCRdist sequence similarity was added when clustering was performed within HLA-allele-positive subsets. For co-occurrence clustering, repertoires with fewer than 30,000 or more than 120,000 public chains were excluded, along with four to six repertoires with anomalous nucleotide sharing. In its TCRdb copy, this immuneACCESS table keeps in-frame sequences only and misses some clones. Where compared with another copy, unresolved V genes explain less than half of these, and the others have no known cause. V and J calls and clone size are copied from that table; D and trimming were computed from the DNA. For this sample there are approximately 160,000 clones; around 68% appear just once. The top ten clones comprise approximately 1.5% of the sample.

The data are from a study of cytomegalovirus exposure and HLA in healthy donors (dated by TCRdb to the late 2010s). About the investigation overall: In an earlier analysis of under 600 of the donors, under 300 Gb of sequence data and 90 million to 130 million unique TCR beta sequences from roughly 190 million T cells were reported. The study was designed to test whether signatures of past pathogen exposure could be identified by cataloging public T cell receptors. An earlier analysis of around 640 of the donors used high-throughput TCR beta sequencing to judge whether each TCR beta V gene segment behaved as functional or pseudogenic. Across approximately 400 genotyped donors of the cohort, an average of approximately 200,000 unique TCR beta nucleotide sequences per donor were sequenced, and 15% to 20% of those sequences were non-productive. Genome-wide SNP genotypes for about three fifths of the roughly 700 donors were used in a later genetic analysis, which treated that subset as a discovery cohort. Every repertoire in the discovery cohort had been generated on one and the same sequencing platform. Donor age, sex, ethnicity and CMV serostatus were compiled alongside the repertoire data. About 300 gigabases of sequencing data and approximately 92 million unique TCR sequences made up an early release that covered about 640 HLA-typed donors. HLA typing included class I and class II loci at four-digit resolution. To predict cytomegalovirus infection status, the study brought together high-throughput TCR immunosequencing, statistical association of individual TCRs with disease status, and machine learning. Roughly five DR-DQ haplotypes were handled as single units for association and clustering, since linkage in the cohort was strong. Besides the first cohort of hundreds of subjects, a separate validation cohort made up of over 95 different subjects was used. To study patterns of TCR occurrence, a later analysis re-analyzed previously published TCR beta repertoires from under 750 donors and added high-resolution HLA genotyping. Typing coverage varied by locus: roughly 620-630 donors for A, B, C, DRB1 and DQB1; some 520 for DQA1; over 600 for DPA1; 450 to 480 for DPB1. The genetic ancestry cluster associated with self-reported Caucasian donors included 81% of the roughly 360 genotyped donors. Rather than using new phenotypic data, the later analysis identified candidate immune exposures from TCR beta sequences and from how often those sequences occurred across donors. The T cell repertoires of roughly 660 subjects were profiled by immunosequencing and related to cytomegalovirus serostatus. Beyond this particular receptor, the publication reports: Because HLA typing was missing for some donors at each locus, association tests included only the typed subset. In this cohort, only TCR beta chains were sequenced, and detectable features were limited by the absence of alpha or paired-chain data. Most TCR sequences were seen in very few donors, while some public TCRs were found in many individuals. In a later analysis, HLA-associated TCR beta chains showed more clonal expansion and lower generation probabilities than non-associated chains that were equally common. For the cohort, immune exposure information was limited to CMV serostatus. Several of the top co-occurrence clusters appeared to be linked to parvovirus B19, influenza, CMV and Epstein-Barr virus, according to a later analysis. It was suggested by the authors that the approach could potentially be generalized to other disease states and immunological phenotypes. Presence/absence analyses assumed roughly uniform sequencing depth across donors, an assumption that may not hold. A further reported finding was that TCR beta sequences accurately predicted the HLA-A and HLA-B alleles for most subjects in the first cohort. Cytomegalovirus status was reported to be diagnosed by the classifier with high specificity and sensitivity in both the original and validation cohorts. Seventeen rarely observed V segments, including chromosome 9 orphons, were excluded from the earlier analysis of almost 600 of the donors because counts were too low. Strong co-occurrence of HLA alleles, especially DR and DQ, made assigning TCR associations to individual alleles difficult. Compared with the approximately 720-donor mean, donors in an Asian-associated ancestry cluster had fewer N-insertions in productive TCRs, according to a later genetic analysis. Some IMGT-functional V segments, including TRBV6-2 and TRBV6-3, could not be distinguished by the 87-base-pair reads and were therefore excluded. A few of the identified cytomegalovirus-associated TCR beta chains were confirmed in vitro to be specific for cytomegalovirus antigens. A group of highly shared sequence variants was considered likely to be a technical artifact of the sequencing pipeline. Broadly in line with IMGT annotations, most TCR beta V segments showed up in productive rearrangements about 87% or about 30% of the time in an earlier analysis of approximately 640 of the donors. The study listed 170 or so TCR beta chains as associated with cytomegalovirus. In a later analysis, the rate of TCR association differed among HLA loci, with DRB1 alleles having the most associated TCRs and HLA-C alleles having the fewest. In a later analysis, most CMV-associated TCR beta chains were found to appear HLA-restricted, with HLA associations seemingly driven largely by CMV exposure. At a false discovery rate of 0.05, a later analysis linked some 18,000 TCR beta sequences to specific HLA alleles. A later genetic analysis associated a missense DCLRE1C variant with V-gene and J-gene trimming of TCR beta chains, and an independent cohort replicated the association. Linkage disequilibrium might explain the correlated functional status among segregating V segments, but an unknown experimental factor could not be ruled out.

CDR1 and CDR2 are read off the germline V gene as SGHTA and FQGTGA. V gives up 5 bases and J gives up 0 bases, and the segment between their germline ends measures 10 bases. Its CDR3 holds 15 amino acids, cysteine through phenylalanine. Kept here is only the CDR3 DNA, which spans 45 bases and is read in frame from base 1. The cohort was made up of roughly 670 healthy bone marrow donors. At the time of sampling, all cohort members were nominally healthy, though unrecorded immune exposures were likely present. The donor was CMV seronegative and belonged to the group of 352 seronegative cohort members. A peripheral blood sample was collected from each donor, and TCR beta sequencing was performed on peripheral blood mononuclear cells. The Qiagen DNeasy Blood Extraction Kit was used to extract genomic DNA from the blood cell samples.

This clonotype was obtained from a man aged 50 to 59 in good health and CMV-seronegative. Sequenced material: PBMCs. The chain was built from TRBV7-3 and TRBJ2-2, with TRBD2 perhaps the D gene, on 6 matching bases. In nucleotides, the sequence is TGTGCCAGCAGCCACGGACTACCGAACACCGGGGAGCTGTTTTTT. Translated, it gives CASSHGLPNTGELFF.